These 22 T cell receptor beta chains came from one sample sequenced in a study of post-analysis software for immune sequencing data. Study-wide points: Compared with controls, patients had more of about 5 TRBV segments, including TRBV5-6, TRBV5-1 and TRBV20-1.

These TCRs' antigens remain unknown. Every TCR beta cDNA library bore unique molecular identifiers. Each CDR3 protein is one row after TCRdb ran MiXCR on the PCR reads. The data contain 600,000 to 700,000 distinct CDR3 sequences, around 60% of them singletons. The sample consisted of blood. Every receptor here comes from a girl aged 2 to 10 with multiple sclerosis.

The chain is built from TRBV20-1 and TRBJ2-7; 8 nucleotides align to TRBD2. V dropped 3 bases and J dropped 5; count of bases not matched to a gene: 3. CDR1 is DFQATT and CDR2 is SNEGSKA in the germline V gene (reference sequence). The CDR3 runs to 12 residues. CDR3 sequence: CSASGRAHEQYF. The CDR3 nucleotides are TGCAGTGCTAGCGGGAGGGCTCACGAGCAGTACTTC.

This clonotype was counted between two and nine times. The V call is TRBV27, the J call TRBJ1-5; D gene uncertain. The germline CDR1 and CDR2 sequences are MNHEY and SMNVEV (reference sequence). The CDR3 runs 13 residues. Trimming stripped 2 bases from V and 7 bases from J, with 9 bases between. DNA for the CDR3: TGTGCCAGCAGTTTAAACAGAAACCAGCCCCAGCATTTT. Amino acids: CASSLNRNQPQHF.

This rearrangement joins TRBV10-2 to TRBJ1-5; no definite D call. CDR3 length equals 13 residues. The ends were cut back, 4 bases at V and 4 bases at J, with 8 bases in the middle. Germline values: CDR1 WSHSY, CDR2 SAAADI. The CDR3 protein is CASSGTDNQPQHF. The CDR3 DNA reads TGCGCCAGCAGTGGTACGGATAATCAGCCCCAGCATTTT.

This chain uses TRBV7-9 with TRBJ1-2; the match to TRBD1 covers 7 bases. Looked up from germline, CDR1 is SEHNR and CDR2 is FQNEAQ (reference sequence). The trim removed 7 bases at V and 5 bases at J, leaving 19 bases unmatched. The CDR3 extends over 17 amino acids. The CDR3 bases are TGTGCCAGCACCATTCTACAGGGGCCGACTCCGGCGTATGGCTACACCTTC. Translated: CASTILQGPTPAYGYTF.

CDR3 sequence reads: CATSRPGTRDQPQHF. CDR3 DNA: TGTGCCACCAGCAGACCAGGGACGAGGGATCAGCCCCAGCATTTT. The V gene is TRBV15, the J gene TRBJ1-5; the D gene is possibly TRBD1 (5 bases). Trimming pared 2 bases from V and 5 bases from J, leaving 13 bases between. This CDR3 has 15 residues. Germline V CDR1 and CDR2: LNHNV, YYDKDF (reference sequence).

The CDR3 sequence is CASTLGGTDNTGELFF. In nucleotides, the CDR3 is TGTGCCAGCACCCTAGGAGGGACAGATAACACCGGGGAGCTGTTTTTT. The gene calls are TRBV7-3 and TRBJ2-2; possible D gene TRBD1, 7 bases. V was shortened by 7 bases and J by 2 bases, with 17 bases between the two germline ends. CDR3 length equals 16 residues. In germline, CDR1 is SGHTA, CDR2 FQGTGA.

CDR3 residues: CASSVAGQSYNEQFF. The CDR3 region has the DNA TGTGCCAGCAGCGTAGCAGGACAGTCCTACAATGAGCAGTTCTTC. This chain uses TRBV9 with TRBJ2-1; TRBD1 is a possible D gene (6 bases). V gave up 0 bases and J gave up 1 base, with 8 bases separating them. Germline V gives CDR1 SGDLS, CDR2 YYNGEE. This CDR3 is built from 15 residues.

The chain carries TRBV7-4 and TRBJ2-1, with D possibly TRBD2 on 6 matching bases. Germline loops: CDR1 SGHVT, CDR2 SQSDAQ. Trimming removed 4 bases from V and 8 bases from J, with 18 bases in between. This CDR3 is built from 15 residues. Here the CDR3 reads CASSYGQGLGDEQFF. CDR3 in DNA: TGTGCCAGCAGCTACGGGCAGGGACTTGGGGATGAGCAGTTCTTC.

The gene calls are TRBV29-1 and TRBJ2-7; 8 bases agree with TRBD1. This CDR3 is built from 15 residues. Trimming removed 2 bases from V and 2 bases from J; junction bases left unmatched: 8. Germline lookup yields CDR1 SQVTM and CDR2 ANQGSEA. The CDR3 loop is CSVESRDRSTYEQYF. CDR3 bases: TGCAGCGTTGAAAGCCGGGACAGGTCTACCTACGAGCAGTACTTC.

As DNA, the CDR3 is TGTGCCAGCAGCTTTCTTACAGAGTGGTCCTACAATGAGCAGTTCTTC. It specifies CASSFLTEWSYNEQFF. This rearrangement joins TRBV7-2 to TRBJ2-1; D not resolved. Trimming took 3 bases from V and 1 from J, leaving 13 bases between them. The CDR3 loop spans 16 amino acids. CDR1 and CDR2 from the germline V gene are SGHTA and FQGNSA.

The genes are TRBV5-1 and TRBJ2-7; possibly TRBD1 or TRBD2 for D (5 bases each). TRBJ2-5 matches the DNA end more closely, so the J call is doubtful. This CDR3 is 16 amino acids long. The germline V gene encodes CDR1 SGHRS and CDR2 YFSETQ. This CDR3 is CASSSGTSAAGETQYF. CDR3 nucleotides: TGCGCCAGCAGCTCCGGGACCTCAGCGGCGGGAGAGACCCAGTACTTC.

This clonotype was found a few times. The chain recombines TRBV7-9 with TRBJ2-6; D perhaps matches TRBD2 (5 bases). Germline V gene sequence: CDR1 SEHNR, CDR2 FQNEAQ (reference sequence). The CDR3 runs 17 residues. Trimming left V 2 bases short and J 2 bases short, with 13 bases between. The CDR3 DNA reads TGTGCCAGCAGCTTAAAGAGGACGGGAACTGGGGCCAACGTCCTGACTTTC. Protein: CASSLKRTGTGANVLTF.

Comment on this clonotype: A read error may account for a junction end that differs from germline. The chain employs TRBV7-7 and TRBJ2-5; a possible D gene is TRBD1 (6 bases). The length of the CDR3 is 14 residues. From germline, CDR1 is SSHAT and CDR2 FNYEAQ (reference sequence). CDR3 DNA sequence: TGTGCTAGCAGCTTAGTACTAGGGGGAGAGACCCAGTACTTC. Its translation is CASSLVLGGETQYF.

The gene calls are TRBV5-1 and TRBJ2-1; D not certain. Deletions cut 4 bases from V and 8 bases from J, with 10 bases between. The germline V gene has CDR1 SGHRS and CDR2 YFSETQ. This CDR3 comprises 12 residues. CDR3 bases: TGCGCCAGCAGCAGGGAAGTGCATGAGCAGTTCTTC. Amino acid sequence: CASSREVHEQFF.

The rearrangement links TRBV7-6 to TRBJ2-3; 8 bases line up with TRBD1. The CDR3 contains 16 residues. After removal of 6 bases from V and 4 bases from J, the junction contained 12 bases not matched to a gene. Germline V lookup: CDR1 SGHVS, CDR2 FNYEAQ. Here the CDR3 reads CASRHPTGQGPDTQYF. Written as DNA, the CDR3 is TGTGCCAGCAGGCACCCTACAGGACAGGGACCAGATACGCAGTATTTT. The entire variable domain, with the rest obtained from reference TRBV7-6 and TRBJ2-3, is as follows: GAGVSQSPRYKVTKRGQDVALRCDPISGHVSLYWYRQALGQGPEFLTYFNYEAQQDKSGLPNDRFSAERPEGSISTLTIQRTEQRDSAMYRCASRHPTGQGPDTQYFGPGTRLTVL.

V and J are TRBV9 and TRBJ2-5, with D tentatively TRBD1 (5 bases). The length of the CDR3 is 15 residues. Trimming took 4 bases from V and 1 from J, leaving 14 bases between them. The germline V gene encodes CDR1 SGDLS and CDR2 YYNGEE. The CDR3 protein is CASSRSTDTQETQYF. CDR3 nucleotide sequence: TGTGCCAGCAGCCGTTCGACAGACACCCAAGAGACCCAGTACTTC.

V is TRBV10-3 and J is TRBJ1-2, with 7 bases identical to TRBD1. Trimming removed 6 bases from V and 3 bases from J; junction bases left unmatched: 7. This CDR3 contains 14 residues. The V gene's germline CDR1 is ENHRY and CDR2 SYGVKD. This CDR3 is CAIRSGTEDYGYTF. In DNA form, the CDR3 reads TGTGCCATCAGATCCGGGACAGAGGACTATGGCTACACCTTC.

This clonotype was detected a few times. V is TRBV29-1 and J is TRBJ1-2, with D hard to call. With 0 bases removed from V and 4 bases from J, the gap between germline ends came to 9 bases. The CDR3 length is 13 residues. Looked up from germline, CDR1 is SQVTM and CDR2 is ANQGSEA. The CDR3 reads CSVEELGAYGYTF. In DNA, the CDR3 is TGCAGCGTTGAAGAGTTGGGCGCCTATGGCTACACCTTC.

The chain links TRBV4-1 to TRBJ2-1, with TRBD1 matching 9 bases. Germline CDR1 and CDR2: MGHRA and YSYEKL. The CDR3 spans 16 residues. Unmatched junction bases numbered 2, after V lost 1 base and J lost 1 base. The CDR3 region has the DNA TGCGCCAGCAGCCAAGGGGGACAGGGATCCTACAATGAGCAGTTCTTC. Translation: CASSQGGQGSYNEQFF.

The chain combines TRBV7-9 with TRBJ2-5; D remains ambiguous. The germline gives CDR1 SEHNR, CDR2 FQNEAQ (reference sequence). Trimming shortened V by 2 bases and J by 0 bases, and 7 bases separated the two germline ends. This CDR3 has 14 amino acids. The DNA for the CDR3 is TGTGCCAGCAGCTTAAGTGGATACCAAGAGACCCAGTACTTC. Its protein is CASSLSGYQETQYF.

CDR3 residues: CASSPRRGLTSGRYNEQFF. The CDR3 coding sequence is TGCGCCAGCAGCCCGAGGCGGGGTTTGACTAGCGGGAGGTACAATGAGCAGTTCTTC. This chain uses TRBV5-1 with TRBJ2-1; 13 positions match TRBD2. From germline, CDR1 is SGHRS and CDR2 YFSETQ. This CDR3 spans 19 amino acids. V lost 4 bases and J lost 4; bases outside the gene matches: 14.

This clonotype was picked up one time. The J gene is TRBJ2-7, the V gene TRBV7-9; 15 positions agree with TRBD2. Germline values: CDR1 SEHNR, CDR2 FQNEAQ (reference sequence). This CDR3 spans 15 amino acids. V shed 4 bases and J 6 bases; nucleotides not matched to a gene: 4. DNA of the CDR3: TGTGCCAGCAGCTCTGGACTAGCGGGAGGGGGCGAGCAGTACTTC. It yields the protein CASSSGLAGGGEQYF.